The source of this TCR beta chain is a study of blood T cell repertoires in COVID-19. Losses at the gene ends were 0 bases for V and 7 bases for J; bases not matched to a gene: 3. CDR1 is LGHDT, CDR2 YNNKEL, per germline (reference sequence). The CDR3 is made up of 14 amino acids. Two consecutive negative NP/OP PCR tests, clearance, or resolved symptoms defined Cohort 3 recovery. Sequenced by immunoSEQ multiplex PCR; TCRdb stores in-frame clones only, minus some. The sample shows a few hundred thousand clones, around 84% of them seen only once. In its sample, this clone was seen once. J is TRBJ1-2 and V is TRBV3-1 (or the pseudogene TRBV3-2); 9 bases match TRBD1. The receptor comes from a young man who had recovered from COVID-19. The sample comprised PBMCs or T cells enriched from blood (not recorded which). The CDR3 is CASSQDTGGLGYTF. The CDR3 DNA sequence: TGTGCCAGCAGCCAAGATACAGGGGGCCTTGGCTACACCTTC.